Listed here are 10 T cell receptor beta chains from one sample, sequenced in a study of blood T cell repertoires in COVID-19. This table comes from immunoSEQ multiplex PCR, and its TCRdb copy is limited to in-frame clones, with some not included. The sample shows tens of thousands of clones, about 90% of them seen only once. The specimen was peripheral blood. The receptors come from a man in his sixties with acute or convalescent COVID-19.

This chain uses TRBV6-2 or TRBV6-3 with TRBJ2-7, with D possibly matching TRBD2 (7 bases). V lost 6 bases, J lost 2 bases, and 32 bases lay in between. CDR1 MNHEY and CDR2 SVGEGT come from the germline V gene. CDR3 length: 20 amino acids. CDR3 region: CASSPPILAGERYRAYEQYF. The CDR3 region has the DNA TGTGCCAGCAGCCCACCCATTCTCGCGGGAGAAAGGTACAGGGCCTACGAGCAGTACTTC.

The chain has TRBV9 and TRBJ2-2, with D maybe TRBD1 (6 bases). The germline V gene encodes CDR1 SGDLS and CDR2 YYNGEE. V gave up 4 bases and J gave up 0 bases, with 13 bases separating them. The CDR3 extends over 16 amino acids. The CDR3 sequence: CASSPGTRANTGELFF. DNA of the CDR3: TGTGCCAGCAGCCCCGGGACACGCGCGAACACCGGGGAGCTGTTTTTT.

J is TRBJ2-1 and V is TRBV7-8; 9 positions agree with TRBD2. The length of the CDR3 is 16 residues. The V segment lost 5 bases and the J segment 8 bases; nucleotides outside the gene matches: 13. Germline V lookup: CDR1 SGHVS, CDR2 FQNEAQ. The chain's CDR3 is CASSPPFSGSKDEQFF. CDR3 bases: TGTGCCAGCAGCCCGCCTTTTAGCGGGAGTAAAGATGAGCAGTTCTTC.

The rearrangement uses TRBV30 and TRBJ1-6; TRBD1 aligns across 8 bases. V was pared by 6 bases and J by 7 bases, with 8 bases of the junction left unmatched. There are 14 residues in the CDR3. CDR1 is GTSNPN, CDR2 SVGIG, per germline (reference sequence). The CDR3 DNA follows: TGTGCCTGCCGTGGACAGGGACGGAATTCACCCCTCCACTTT. Residues: CACRGQGRNSPLHF. Variable domain in full (rest from reference TRBV30 and TRBJ1-6): SQTIHQWPATLVQPVGSPLSLECTVEGTSNPNLYWYRQAAGRGLQLLFYSVGIGQISSEVPQNLSASRPQDRQFILSSKKLLLSDSGFYLCACRGQGRNSPLHFGNGTRLTVT.

The rearrangement uses TRBV2 and TRBJ2-7; 8 bases line up with TRBD2. There are 13 residues in the CDR3. V was pared by 10 bases and J by 3 bases, with 8 bases of the junction left unmatched. The germline CDR1 and CDR2 sequences are SNHLY and FYNNEI. The CDR3 nucleotides are TGTGCCATCCAATCGGCGGGGGGCTACGAGCAGTACTTC. Amino acid sequence: CAIQSAGGYEQYF.

The chain recombines TRBV19 with TRBJ1-5; no reliable D call. The CDR3 totals 15 residues. CDR1 is LNHDA, CDR2 SQIVND, per germline (reference sequence). V lost 1 base and J 6 bases, leaving 13 bases between the germline ends. The CDR3 region is CASSIGDGELQPQHF. CDR3 sequence (DNA): TGTGCCAGTAGTATAGGAGACGGAGAACTTCAGCCCCAGCATTTT.

This clone was observed once. This chain links TRBV10-2 with TRBJ1-2, with a tentative D call TRBD1 (6 bases). Germline V gene sequence: CDR1 WSHSY, CDR2 SAAADI. This CDR3 region has 13 residues. Trimming took off 5 bases at V and 8 bases at J, with 15 bases between the two ends. The CDR3 coding sequence is TGCGCCAGCAGTAATGACAGGTACAGCGGCTACACCTTC. Its translation is CASSNDRYSGYTF.

This clone was seen only once. This chain connects TRBV6-5 to TRBJ2-5, with TRBD1 matching 8 bases. Germline values: CDR1 MNHEY, CDR2 SVGAGI. The CDR3 runs to 16 residues. V was clipped by 0 bases and J by 5 bases; unmatched bases: 8. The CDR3 reads CASSYSPTGARETQYF. As DNA, the CDR3 is TGTGCCAGCAGTTACTCGCCGACAGGGGCTCGTGAGACCCAGTACTTC.

The rearrangement joins TRBV7-9 to TRBJ2-4; D might be TRBD2 (6 bases). Per germline, CDR1 SEHNR and CDR2 FQNEAQ (reference sequence). The CDR3 runs to 14 residues. With 7 bases removed from V and 11 bases from J, the gap between germline ends came to 21 bases. The CDR3 protein is CASTPSSGELVQYF. CDR3 sequence (DNA): TGTGCCAGCACCCCAAGTTCGGGGGAACTGGTTCAGTACTTC.

V is TRBV7-9 and J is TRBJ2-7; a weak D match, TRBD2 (6 bases). V lost 5 bases and J 3 bases, leaving 8 bases between the germline ends. This CDR3 contains 12 residues. Per germline, CDR1 SEHNR and CDR2 FQNEAQ (reference sequence). This CDR3 reads CASSAGYYEQYF. The CDR3 DNA follows: TGTGCCAGCAGCGCGGGGTACTACGAGCAGTACTTC.